Listed here are 30 T cell receptor beta chains from one sample, sequenced in a study of shared clonotypes between healthy human individuals. TCRdb's copy holds only in-frame clones and misses some; the assay was immunoSEQ multiplex PCR. Of a few hundred thousand clones in the sample, roughly 97% were seen once. The specimen was naive CD4+ T cells sorted from blood. Regarding subset: CD45RA+ positively selected. Receptors originate from a young woman in good health.

The chain recombines TRBV29-1 with TRBJ2-7; tentatively, D is TRBD1 (6 bases). V was pared by 2 bases and J by 12 bases, with 14 bases between. The germline CDR1 and CDR2 sequences are SQVTM and ANQGSEA. The CDR3 has 11 residues. CDR3 nucleotides: TGCAGCGTTGAAACAGGGCTTCTGCGGTACTTC. It encodes CSVETGLLRYF.

The chain links TRBV6-5 to TRBJ1-2; 10 nucleotides match TRBD1. The CDR3 runs to 14 residues. V gave up 10 bases and J gave up 5 bases; unmatched junction bases: 10. The germline V gene has CDR1 MNHEY and CDR2 SVGAGI. The CDR3 bases are TGTGCCAAGGCGGGGACAGGGGCCCCTTATGGCTACACCTTC. It encodes CAKAGTGAPYGYTF.

This rearrangement joins TRBV2 to TRBJ2-7; tentative D call: TRBD1 (5 bases). Germline CDR1 is SNHLY and CDR2 is FYNNEI. CDR3 size: 15 residues. The ends were cut back, 4 bases at V and 3 bases at J, with 16 bases in the middle. CDR3 in amino acids: CASSVLGVGNYEQYF. CDR3 coding DNA: TGTGCCAGCAGTGTCTTAGGGGTAGGGAACTACGAGCAGTACTTC.

The V call is TRBV27, the J call TRBJ2-7; TRBD2 aligns across 16 bases. V was clipped by 3 bases and J by 1 base; unmatched bases: 6. Per the germline V gene, CDR1 is MNHEY and CDR2 is SMNVEV (reference sequence). The CDR3 extends over 18 amino acids. CDR3 amino acids: CASSFLGLAGGPSYEQYF. The CDR3 DNA reads as TGTGCCAGCAGTTTTTTGGGACTAGCGGGAGGGCCGTCCTACGAGCAGTACTTC.

V is TRBV6-1 and J is TRBJ1-1, with TRBD1 as a possible D gene (5 bases). The CDR3 is made up of 15 amino acids. Germline values: CDR1 MNHNS, CDR2 SASEGT. Trimming shortened V by 4 bases and J by 2 bases, and 14 bases separated the two germline ends. Here the CDR3 reads CASSGRTSKNTEAFF. CDR3 in DNA: TGTGCCAGCAGTGGCCGGACAAGCAAAAACACTGAAGCTTTCTTT.

The chain uses TRBV28 and TRBJ2-2; D is undetermined. This CDR3 is built from 13 residues. Per germline, CDR1 MDHEN and CDR2 SYDVKM. The V and J ends lost 7 bases and 4 bases respectively, with 10 bases between them. CDR3 loop: CASTTTSTGELFF. As DNA, the CDR3 is TGTGCCAGCACTACGACAAGCACCGGGGAGCTGTTTTTT. The full variable domain, completed using reference TRBV28 and TRBJ2-2, is DVKVTQSSRYLVKRTGEKVFLECVQDMDHENMFWYRQDPGLGLRLIYFSYDVKMKEKGDIPEGYSVSREKKERFSLILESASTNQTSMYLCASTTTSTGELFFGEGSRLTVL.

The gene calls are TRBV6-5 and TRBJ2-5; D remains ambiguous. From germline, CDR1 is MNHEY and CDR2 SVGAGI. Between the trimmed V and J ends, which lost 8 bases and 5 bases, there was a span of 18 bases. The CDR3 consists of 14 residues. The CDR3: CASGSNLEVETQYF. As DNA, the CDR3 is TGTGCCAGCGGATCGAATCTTGAGGTGGAGACCCAGTACTTC.

This chain connects TRBV5-4 to TRBJ2-1; 11 nucleotides match TRBD2. CDR3 size: 15 residues. The V segment lost 0 bases and the J segment 10 bases; nucleotides outside the gene matches: 6. Germline lookup yields CDR1 SGHNT and CDR2 YYREEE (reference sequence). CDR3 loop: CASSLALGLAAEQFF. The CDR3 DNA reads as TGTGCCAGCAGCTTGGCGCTGGGACTAGCGGCCGAGCAGTTCTTC.

The CDR3 coding sequence is TGTGCCATCAGTAGCGGCAGGTACGAGCAGTACTTC. Translating gives CAISSGRYEQYF. J is TRBJ2-7 and V is TRBV10-3; weak D call: TRBD2 (5 bases). Deletions cut 5 bases from V and 4 bases from J, with 9 bases between. This CDR3 has 12 residues. Germline CDR1 is ENHRY and CDR2 is SYGVKD.

V gene TRBV2 combines with J gene TRBJ2-7; 8 nucleotides line up with TRBD1. V was clipped by 7 bases and J by 5 bases; unmatched bases: 10. This CDR3 contains 14 residues. The V gene's germline CDR1 is SNHLY and CDR2 FYNNEI. The CDR3 loop is CASTRLQGAHEQYF. The CDR3 DNA reads as TGTGCCAGCACCCGTCTCCAGGGGGCCCACGAGCAGTACTTC.

V is TRBV27 and J is TRBJ1-1; D not resolved. Trimming took off 4 bases at V and 0 bases at J, with 6 bases between the two ends. The CDR3 runs 13 residues. Per the germline V gene, CDR1 is MNHEY and CDR2 is SMNVEV (reference sequence). CDR3 amino acids: CASSSRLNTEAFF. DNA of the CDR3: TGTGCCAGCAGTTCCCGACTGAACACTGAAGCTTTCTTT.

This clone was counted a single time. The chain combines TRBV7-9 with TRBJ1-3; 11 bases line up with TRBD1. There are 15 residues in the CDR3. The ends lost 5 bases at V and 4 bases at J; junction bases unmatched: 4. In germline, CDR1 is SEHNR, CDR2 FQNEAQ (reference sequence). The CDR3 reads CASSEGQGDGNTIYF. The CDR3 DNA sequence: TGTGCCAGCAGCGAGGGACAGGGGGACGGAAACACCATATATTTT.

The genes are TRBV18 and TRBJ2-2, with D unresolved. Between the trimmed V and J ends, which lost 3 bases and 0 bases, there was a span of 14 bases. Germline-derived CDR1 and CDR2 are KGHSH and LQKENI. The length of the CDR3 is 17 residues. The CDR3 region has the DNA TGTGCCAGCTCACCCAGAGAGTATGGGTCGAACACCGGGGAGCTGTTTTTT. Translated: CASSPREYGSNTGELFF.

The chain couples TRBV4-2 to TRBJ2-6; no definite D call. Looked up from germline, CDR1 is LGHNA and CDR2 is YNFKEQ. CDR3 length equals 17 residues. V was cut by 0 bases and J by 2 bases, with 11 bases left in between. In DNA form, the CDR3 reads TGTGCCAGCAGCCAAGAATACAGTTCGGCTGGGGCCAACGTCCTGACTTTC. Encoded protein: CASSQEYSSAGANVLTF.

The chain joins TRBV6-5 to TRBJ2-5; no firm D call. V lost 4 bases, J lost 1 base, and 4 bases lay in between. This CDR3 has 12 residues. The V gene's germline CDR1 is MNHEY and CDR2 SVGAGI. As DNA, the CDR3 is TGTGCCAGCAGTTCGGTCCAAGAGACCCAGTACTTC. This encodes CASSSVQETQYF.

V gene TRBV6-5 combines with J gene TRBJ1-1; the match to TRBD1 covers 7 bases. Germline values: CDR1 MNHEY, CDR2 SVGAGI. V lost 5 bases and J lost 4; bases outside the gene matches: 7. The CDR3 runs to 14 residues. This chain's CDR3 is CASSDRVTGTEAFF. DNA of the CDR3: TGTGCCAGCAGTGACAGGGTTACGGGCACTGAAGCTTTCTTT.

This clone was seen only a few times. V usage is TRBV6-1 and J usage is TRBJ1-2; D perhaps matches TRBD1 (6 bases). CDR3 length: 14 amino acids. The V end lost 2 bases, the J end lost 2 bases, and 9 bases lay between the germline ends. From germline, CDR1 is MNHNS and CDR2 SASEGT. CDR3 nucleotides: TGTGCCAGCAGTGAACAGGACAGAAACTATGGCTACACCTTC. It translates to CASSEQDRNYGYTF.

This clone has a single count. This chain links TRBV6-5 with TRBJ2-7; 9 nucleotides match TRBD2. With 4 bases clipped from V and 6 bases from J, the junction kept 4 bases outside the gene matches. The CDR3 has 13 amino acids. Germline V CDR1 and CDR2: MNHEY, SVGAGI. In nucleotides, the CDR3 is TGTGCCAGCAGTTCGGGACTAGCCCGCGAGCAGTACTTC. It translates to CASSSGLAREQYF.

This sequence joins TRBV7-9 and TRBJ2-3; 10 nucleotides match TRBD2. Germline CDR1 is SEHNR and CDR2 is FQNEAQ (reference sequence). This CDR3 is built from 18 residues. J gave up 2 bases and V 4 bases, and 12 bases lay outside the gene matches. The CDR3 bases are TGTGCCAGCAGCTCATTACCTAGCGGGAGTCCGAACACAGATACGCAGTATTTT. As protein: CASSSLPSGSPNTDTQYF.

The V gene is TRBV9, the J gene TRBJ2-7; 9 bases are shared with TRBD1. Germline V CDR1 and CDR2: SGDLS, YYNGEE. There are 15 residues in the CDR3. J lost 0 bases, V lost 4 bases, and 5 bases had no gene match. This CDR3 is CASSTRDRDSYEQYF. DNA of the CDR3: TGTGCCAGCAGCACCCGGGACAGGGACTCCTACGAGCAGTACTTC.

The chain couples TRBV4-2 to TRBJ2-7; D gene unclear. Trimming cost V 0 bases and J 3 bases, with 12 bases left between them. Germline CDR1 is LGHNA and CDR2 is YNFKEQ. This CDR3 has 15 amino acids. This chain's CDR3 is CASSQEKGWIYEQYF. The CDR3 DNA follows: TGTGCCAGCAGCCAAGAGAAAGGGTGGATCTACGAGCAGTACTTC.

The gene calls are TRBV19 and TRBJ1-5; D remains ambiguous. The V end was cut by 4 bases, the J end by 4 bases, with 8 bases between. The CDR3 sequence is 13 residues long. Germline assignment: CDR1 LNHDA and CDR2 SQIVND (reference sequence). CDR3 nucleotide sequence: TGTGCCAGTAGTACAACGAGGAATCAGCCCCAGCATTTT. It codes for CASSTTRNQPQHF.

V and J are TRBV28 and TRBJ2-1, with 11 bases matching TRBD2. Germline V CDR1 and CDR2: MDHEN, SYDVKM. The CDR3 totals 19 residues. V lost 3 bases, J lost 0 bases, and 10 bases stayed unmatched. The DNA for the CDR3 is TGTGCCAGCAGTTTGGGGGGACTAGCGGATCTCGACTCCTACAATGAGCAGTTCTTC. Translation: CASSLGGLADLDSYNEQFF.

This clone came up once. The chain links TRBV6-5 to TRBJ2-7; a possible D gene is TRBD1 (7 bases). The V and J ends lost 5 bases and 2 bases respectively, with 13 bases between them. Germline-derived CDR1 and CDR2 are MNHEY and SVGAGI. This CDR3 contains 14 residues. Written as DNA, the CDR3 is TGTGCCAGCAGTAGCAGGGGGGAAGCCTACGAGCAGTACTTC. The encoded protein is CASSSRGEAYEQYF.

V is TRBV6-1 and J is TRBJ2-5, with D maybe TRBD1 (6 bases). V was cut by 1 base and J by 1 base, with 7 bases left in between. This CDR3 comprises 14 residues. Germline CDR1 is MNHNS and CDR2 is SASEGT. The chain's CDR3 is CASSEGDTQETQYF. In DNA, the CDR3 is TGTGCCAGCAGTGAAGGGGACACCCAAGAGACCCAGTACTTC.

This chain uses TRBV6-5 with TRBJ2-7, with TRBD2 matching 7 bases. CDR3 length: 14 residues. V lost 6 bases, J lost 1 base, and 6 bases stayed unmatched. CDR1 is MNHEY, CDR2 SVGAGI, per germline. The CDR3 sequence is CASSPNSGSYEQYF. The CDR3 DNA reads as TGTGCCAGCAGCCCGAATAGCGGGTCCTACGAGCAGTACTTC.

This chain links TRBV18 with TRBJ2-5, with TRBD1 matching 12 bases. The tail of the sequence fits TRBJ2-7 better, so the J call may be wrong. The CDR3 covers 15 residues. Germline loops: CDR1 KGHSH, CDR2 LQKENI. The CDR3 here is CASSPGQGASYEQYF. CDR3 sequence (DNA): TGTGCCAGCTCACCGGGACAGGGGGCATCCTACGAGCAGTACTTC.

The rearrangement joins TRBV19 to TRBJ1-1; TRBD1 is a possible D gene (6 bases). CDR3 size: 13 residues. The germline gives CDR1 LNHDA, CDR2 SQIVND (reference sequence). Trimming cost V 6 bases and J 11 bases, with 19 bases left between them. Here the CDR3 DNA reads TGTGCCAGTAGCGCGGACAGTAAGAGTCAGGCTTTCTTT. The encoded protein is CASSADSKSQAFF.

This chain uses TRBV27 with TRBJ1-1; 7 nucleotides align to TRBD1. With V trimmed by 2 bases and J by 5 bases, 5 bases remained unmatched. The CDR3 is 14 residues long. Per the germline V gene, CDR1 is MNHEY and CDR2 is SMNVEV (reference sequence). The CDR3, as DNA: TGTGCCAGCAGTTTAGAGGGGGCGGGAACTGAAGCTTTCTTT. Amino acids: CASSLEGAGTEAFF.

The J gene is TRBJ2-5, the V gene TRBV6-5; 12 nucleotides line up with TRBD2. V trimming: 6 bases; J trimming: 5 bases; junction bases outside the gene matches: 4. CDR1 MNHEY and CDR2 SVGAGI come from the germline V gene. There are 14 residues in the CDR3. CDR3 residues: CASSRTSGEETQYF. CDR3 DNA sequence: TGTGCCAGCAGCCGGACTAGCGGGGAGGAGACCCAGTACTTC.